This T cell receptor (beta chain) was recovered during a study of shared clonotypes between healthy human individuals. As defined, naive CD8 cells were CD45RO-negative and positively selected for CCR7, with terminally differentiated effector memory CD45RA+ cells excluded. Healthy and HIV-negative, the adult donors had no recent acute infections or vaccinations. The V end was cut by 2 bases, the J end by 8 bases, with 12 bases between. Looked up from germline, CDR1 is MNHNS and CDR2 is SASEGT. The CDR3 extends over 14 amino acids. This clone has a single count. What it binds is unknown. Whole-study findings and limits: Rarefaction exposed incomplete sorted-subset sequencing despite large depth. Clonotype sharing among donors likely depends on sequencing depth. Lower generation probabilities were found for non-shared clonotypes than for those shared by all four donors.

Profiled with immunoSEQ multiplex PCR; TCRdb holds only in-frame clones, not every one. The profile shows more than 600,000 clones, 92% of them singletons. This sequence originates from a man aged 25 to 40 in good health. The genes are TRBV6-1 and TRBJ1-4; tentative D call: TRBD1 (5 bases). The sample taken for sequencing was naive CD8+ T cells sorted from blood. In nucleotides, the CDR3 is TGTGCCAGCAGTGAACGTATATGGGACGAAAAACTGTTTTTT. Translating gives CASSERIWDEKLFF.